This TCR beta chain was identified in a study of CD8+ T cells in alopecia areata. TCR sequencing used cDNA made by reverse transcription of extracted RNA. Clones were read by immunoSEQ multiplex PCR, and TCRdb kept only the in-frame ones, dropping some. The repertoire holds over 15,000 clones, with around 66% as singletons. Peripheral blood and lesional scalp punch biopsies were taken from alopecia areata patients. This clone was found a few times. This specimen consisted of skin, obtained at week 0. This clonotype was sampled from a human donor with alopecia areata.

Here the CDR3 DNA reads TGTGCCAGCAGTTATGGAGGGGGTGAAGCTTTCTTT. Encoded protein: CASSYGGGEAFF. The chain couples TRBV6-5 to TRBJ1-1; tentatively, D is TRBD1 (6 bases). In germline, CDR1 is MNHEY, CDR2 SVGAGI. CDR3 length: 12 amino acids. Trimming pared 3 bases from V and 7 bases from J, leaving 9 bases between.